The TCR beta chain under discussion was sequenced for a study of shared clonotypes between healthy human individuals. This CDR3 region has 15 residues. Germline CDR1 reads SQVTM; CDR2 reads ANQGSEA. Replicate PCRs for unsorted PBMC used roughly 320 ng DNA (around 30,000 T cell genomes). The authors sequenced unsorted PBMC DNA on ten immunoSEQ deep assay plates. TCRdb's table, derived via immunoSEQ multiplex PCR, lists solely in-frame clones and lacks some. Of about 530,000 clones listed, nearly 80% are singletons. The V and J genes are TRBV29-1 and TRBJ2-5; 7 positions match TRBD2. The J call is doubtful: the DNA matches TRBJ2-7 better. Material for sequencing was PBMCs. This TCR was recovered from a woman aged 40 to 55 in good health. Some clones in this sample may be carry-over from other donors' samples. The CDR3 DNA is TGCAGCGTTGGGGGCCTTAGGCGGGAGAGATACGAGCAGTACTTC. Encoded protein: CSVGGLRRERYEQYF.